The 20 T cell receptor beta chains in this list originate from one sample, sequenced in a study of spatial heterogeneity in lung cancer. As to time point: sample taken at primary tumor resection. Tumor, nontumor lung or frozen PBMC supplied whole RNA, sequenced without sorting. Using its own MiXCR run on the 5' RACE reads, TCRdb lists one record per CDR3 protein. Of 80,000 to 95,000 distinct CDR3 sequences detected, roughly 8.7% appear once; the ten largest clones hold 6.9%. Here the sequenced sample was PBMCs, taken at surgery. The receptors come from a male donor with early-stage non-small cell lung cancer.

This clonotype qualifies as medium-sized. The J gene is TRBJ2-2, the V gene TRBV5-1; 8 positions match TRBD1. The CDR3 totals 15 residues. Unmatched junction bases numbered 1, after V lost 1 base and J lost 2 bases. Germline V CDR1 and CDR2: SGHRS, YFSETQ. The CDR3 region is CASSLTGGNTGELFF. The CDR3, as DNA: TGCGCCAGCAGCTTGACAGGGGGTAACACCGGGGAGCTGTTTTTT.

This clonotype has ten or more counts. The CDR3 nucleotides read TGTGCCAGCACCGGCTCCTACAATGAGCAGTTCTTC. It yields the protein CASTGSYNEQFF. This chain links TRBV7-6 with TRBJ2-1; no clear D gene. Between the trimmed V and J ends, which lost 7 bases and 0 bases, there was a span of 4 bases. Germline V gene data show CDR1 as SGHVS and CDR2 as FNYEAQ. The CDR3 extends over 12 amino acids.

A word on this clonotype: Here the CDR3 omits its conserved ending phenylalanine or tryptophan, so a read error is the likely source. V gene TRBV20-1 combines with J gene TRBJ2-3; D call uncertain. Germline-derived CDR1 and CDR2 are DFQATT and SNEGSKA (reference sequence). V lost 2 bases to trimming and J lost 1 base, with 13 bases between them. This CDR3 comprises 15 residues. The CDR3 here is CSARRYIVGTDTQYS. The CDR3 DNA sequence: TGCAGTGCTAGACGTTATATCGTAGGCACAGATACGCAGTATTCT.

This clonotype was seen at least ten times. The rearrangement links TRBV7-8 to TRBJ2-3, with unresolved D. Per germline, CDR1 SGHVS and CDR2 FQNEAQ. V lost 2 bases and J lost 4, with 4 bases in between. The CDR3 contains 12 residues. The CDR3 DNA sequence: TGTGCCAGCAGCTTACATGCAGATACGCAGTATTTT. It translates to CASSLHADTQYF.

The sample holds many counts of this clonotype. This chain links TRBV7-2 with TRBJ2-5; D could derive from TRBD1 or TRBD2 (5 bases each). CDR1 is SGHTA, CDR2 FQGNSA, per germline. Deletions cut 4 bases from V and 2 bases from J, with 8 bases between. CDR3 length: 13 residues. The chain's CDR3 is CASSSGPQETQYF. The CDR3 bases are TGTGCCAGCAGCTCGGGACCACAAGAGACCCAGTACTTC.

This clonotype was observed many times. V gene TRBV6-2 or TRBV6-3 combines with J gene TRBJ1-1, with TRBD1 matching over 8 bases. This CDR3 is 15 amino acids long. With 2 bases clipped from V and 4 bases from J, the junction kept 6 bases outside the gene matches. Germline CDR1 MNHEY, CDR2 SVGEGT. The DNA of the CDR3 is TGTGCCAGCAGTTACGACAGGGGCGCGGGCACTGAAGCTTTCTTT. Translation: CASSYDRGAGTEAFF.

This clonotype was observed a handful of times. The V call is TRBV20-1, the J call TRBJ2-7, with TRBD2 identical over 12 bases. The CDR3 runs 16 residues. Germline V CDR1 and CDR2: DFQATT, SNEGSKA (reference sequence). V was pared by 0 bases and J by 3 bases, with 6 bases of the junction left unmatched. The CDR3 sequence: CSARDPGLAGSYEQYF. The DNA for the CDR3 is TGCAGTGCTAGAGACCCTGGACTAGCGGGGAGCTACGAGCAGTACTTC.

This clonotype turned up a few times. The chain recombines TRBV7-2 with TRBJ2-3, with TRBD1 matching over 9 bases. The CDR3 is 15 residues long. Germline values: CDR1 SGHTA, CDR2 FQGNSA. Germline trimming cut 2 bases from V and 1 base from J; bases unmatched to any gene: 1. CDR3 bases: TGTGCCAGCAGCTTACGACAGGGGGGCACAGATACGCAGTATTTT. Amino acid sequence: CASSLRQGGTDTQYF.

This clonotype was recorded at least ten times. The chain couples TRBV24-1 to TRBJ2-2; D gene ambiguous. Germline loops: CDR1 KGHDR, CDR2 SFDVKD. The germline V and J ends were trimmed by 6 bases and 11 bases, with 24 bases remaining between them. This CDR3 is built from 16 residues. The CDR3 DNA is TGTGCCACCAGTCGAACTGAGACCTTAGCACCGAGTGAGCTGTTTTTT. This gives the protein CATSRTETLAPSELFF.

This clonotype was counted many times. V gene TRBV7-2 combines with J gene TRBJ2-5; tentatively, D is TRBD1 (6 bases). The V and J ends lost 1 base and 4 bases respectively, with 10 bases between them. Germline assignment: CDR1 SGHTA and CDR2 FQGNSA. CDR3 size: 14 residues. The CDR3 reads CASSLDRAVETQYF. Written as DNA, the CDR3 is TGTGCCAGCAGCTTAGACAGGGCGGTAGAGACCCAGTACTTC.

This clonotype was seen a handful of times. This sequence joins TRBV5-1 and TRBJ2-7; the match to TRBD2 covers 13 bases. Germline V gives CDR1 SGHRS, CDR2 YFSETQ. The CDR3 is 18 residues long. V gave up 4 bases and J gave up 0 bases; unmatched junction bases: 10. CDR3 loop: CASSLTSGRATSSYEQYF. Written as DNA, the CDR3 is TGCGCCAGCAGCCTAACTAGCGGGAGGGCCACGAGCTCCTACGAGCAGTACTTC.

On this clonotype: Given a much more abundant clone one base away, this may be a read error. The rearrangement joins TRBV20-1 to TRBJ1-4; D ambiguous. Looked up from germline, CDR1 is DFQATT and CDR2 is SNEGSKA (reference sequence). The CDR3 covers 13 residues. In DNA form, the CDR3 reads TGCAGTGCTAGTAGCCCACGGAATGAAAAACTGATTTTT. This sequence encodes CSASSPRNEKLIF.

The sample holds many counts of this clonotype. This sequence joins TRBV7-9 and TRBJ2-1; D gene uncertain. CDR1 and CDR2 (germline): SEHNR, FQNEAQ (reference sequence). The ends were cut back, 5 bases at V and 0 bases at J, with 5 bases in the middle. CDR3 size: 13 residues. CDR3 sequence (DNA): TGTGCCAGCAGCCCCCTCTCCTACAATGAGCAGTTCTTC. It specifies CASSPLSYNEQFF.

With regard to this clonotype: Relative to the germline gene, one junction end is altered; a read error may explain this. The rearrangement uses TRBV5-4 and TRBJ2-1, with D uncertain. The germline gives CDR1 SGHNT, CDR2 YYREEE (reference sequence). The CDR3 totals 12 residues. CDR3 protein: CASSEPYSEQFF. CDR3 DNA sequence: TGTGCCAGCAGTGAACCCTACAGTGAGCAGTTCTTC.

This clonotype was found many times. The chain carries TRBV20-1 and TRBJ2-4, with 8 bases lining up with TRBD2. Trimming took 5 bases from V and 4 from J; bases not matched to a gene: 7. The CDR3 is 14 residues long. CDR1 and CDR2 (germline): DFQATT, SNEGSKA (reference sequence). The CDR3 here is CSAVPTSAKNIQYF. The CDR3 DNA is TGCAGTGCTGTCCCGACTAGCGCAAAAAACATTCAGTACTTC.

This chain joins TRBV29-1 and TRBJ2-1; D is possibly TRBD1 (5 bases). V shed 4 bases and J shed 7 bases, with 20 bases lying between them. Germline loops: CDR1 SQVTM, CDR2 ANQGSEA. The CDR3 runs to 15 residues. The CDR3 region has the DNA TGCAGCGTTGGCCGGAACAGGATTGGGGCGAATGAGCAGTTCTTC. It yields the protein CSVGRNRIGANEQFF.

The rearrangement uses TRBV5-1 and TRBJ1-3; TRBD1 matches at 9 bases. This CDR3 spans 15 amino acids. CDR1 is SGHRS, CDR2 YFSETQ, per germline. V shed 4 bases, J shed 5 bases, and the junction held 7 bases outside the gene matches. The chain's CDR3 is CASSTQGQGRNTIYF. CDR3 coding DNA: TGCGCCAGCAGCACTCAGGGACAGGGTCGAAACACCATATATTTT.

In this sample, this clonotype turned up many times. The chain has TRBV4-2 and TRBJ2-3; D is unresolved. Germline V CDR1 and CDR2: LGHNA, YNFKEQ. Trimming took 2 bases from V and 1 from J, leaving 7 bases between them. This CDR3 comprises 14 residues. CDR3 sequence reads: CASSQTQGTDTQYF. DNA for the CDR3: TGTGCCAGCAGCCAAACCCAGGGCACAGATACGCAGTATTTT.

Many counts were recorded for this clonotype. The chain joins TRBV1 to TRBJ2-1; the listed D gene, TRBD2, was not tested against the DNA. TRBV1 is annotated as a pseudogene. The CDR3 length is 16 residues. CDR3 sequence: CTSSQVPSGAYNEQFF. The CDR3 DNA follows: TGCACCAGCAGCCAAGTTCCCAGCGGGGCTTACAATGAGCAGTTCTTC.

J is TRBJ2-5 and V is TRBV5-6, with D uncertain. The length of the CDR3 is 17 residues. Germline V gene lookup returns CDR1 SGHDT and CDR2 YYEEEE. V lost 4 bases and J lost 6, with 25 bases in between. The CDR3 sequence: CASSPDGRPSLFQTQYF. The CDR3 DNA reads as TGTGCCAGCAGCCCAGACGGACGGCCCTCCCTGTTTCAGACCCAGTACTTC.